This T cell receptor beta chain was observed in a study of T cells in Graves' hyperthyroidism and ophthalmopathy. Points from the study as a whole: In blood, most of the thyroid clonotypes expanded above 0.001 were also present. A 13 V-J signature model discriminated ophthalmopathy versus stable hyperthyroidism.

Points on this clonotype: Its antigen is unknown.

Germline-derived CDR1 and CDR2 are SGHKS and YYEKEE (reference sequence). The CDR3 spans 19 residues. The trim removed 3 bases at V and 0 bases at J, leaving 11 bases unmatched. There were TCR beta CDR3 regions amplified from RNA transcripts. Researchers ran a first-round RT-PCR on the TCR CDR3 using the HTBI primer set. A single record per CDR3 protein comes from TCRdb applying MiXCR to the multiplex PCR reads. The table records 500,000 to 650,000 distinct CDR3 sequences, 20% of them present only once. Diagnosis rested on symptoms, serum thyroxine and TRAb, thyroid ultrasound, and orbital computed tomography. Source material for PBMCs was more than 9.5 ml fresh peripheral blood.

The TCR originated in a man aged 35-49 years with Graves' ophthalmopathy. Source material: blood. The rearrangement uses TRBV5-5 and TRBJ2-6; 8 bases agree with TRBD2. Here the CDR3 reads CASSSYSGGGTSGANVLTF. As DNA, the CDR3 is TGTGCCAGCAGCTCTTATTCCGGGGGGGGGACCTCTGGGGCCAACGTCCTGACTTTC.